Described below is a single T cell receptor beta chain sequence and its context. The data were taken from a study of blood T cell repertoires in COVID-19. Study-level information: Donors in the United States, Italy and Spain gave samples during acute or convalescent COVID-19. Sources were T cells, B-cell-depleted T cells, or PBMCs; the material itself was cDNA or gDNA.

The CDR3 consists of 16 residues. Germline V gene data show CDR1 as MGHRA and CDR2 as YSYEKL. Trimming took off 2 bases at V and 0 bases at J, with 13 bases between the two ends. Data came from immunoSEQ multiplex PCR; TCRdb stores just in-frame clones and leaves some out. The table shows 250,000 to 350,000 clones, with 80% to 90% occurring only once. The TCR sequence derives from a woman between 50 and 59 years old who had recovered from COVID-19. The chain recombines TRBV4-1 with TRBJ1-2; D is ambiguous. Source material: peripheral blood. CDR3 in DNA: TGCGCCAGCAGCCAATCATCCTGGAGTACTAACTATGGCTACACCTTC. This encodes CASSQSSWSTNYGYTF.